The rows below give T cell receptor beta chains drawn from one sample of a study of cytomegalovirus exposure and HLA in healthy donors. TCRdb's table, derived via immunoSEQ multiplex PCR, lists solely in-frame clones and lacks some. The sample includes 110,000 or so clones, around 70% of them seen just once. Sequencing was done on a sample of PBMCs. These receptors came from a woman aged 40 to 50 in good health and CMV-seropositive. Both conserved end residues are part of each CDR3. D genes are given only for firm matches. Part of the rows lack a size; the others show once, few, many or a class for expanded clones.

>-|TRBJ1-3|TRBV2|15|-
CASSDGAGPGNTIYF
TGTGCCAGCAGTGATGGGGCGGGACCTGGAAACACCATATATTTT
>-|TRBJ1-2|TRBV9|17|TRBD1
CASTITRGQGSNYGYTF
TGTGCCAGCACCATCACCAGGGGACAGGGGTCTAACTATGGCTACACCTTC
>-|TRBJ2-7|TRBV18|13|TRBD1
CASSPGTAYEQYF
TGTGCCAGCTCACCAGGGACAGCCTACGAGCAGTACTTC
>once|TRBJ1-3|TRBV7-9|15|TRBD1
CSSSPGQASGNTIYF
TGTTCCAGCAGCCCGGGACAGGCCTCTGGAAACACCATATATTTT
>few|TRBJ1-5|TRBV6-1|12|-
CASSEPVFPQHF
TGTGCCAGCAGTGAACCGGTGTTTCCCCAGCATTTT
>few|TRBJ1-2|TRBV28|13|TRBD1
CASSSRGRAGYTF
TGTGCCAGCAGTTCCAGGGGGCGAGCGGGCTACACCTTC
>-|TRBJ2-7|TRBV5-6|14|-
CASSLSALGVEQYF
TGTGCCAGCAGCTTGTCCGCGCTGGGAGTCGAGCAGTACTTC
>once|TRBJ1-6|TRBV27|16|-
CASSLWDSMAGSPLHF
TGTGCCAGCAGTCTCTGGGACTCAATGGCAGGTTCACCCCTCCACTTT
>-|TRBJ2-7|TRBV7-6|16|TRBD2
CASSLGLAGRGEEQYF
TGTGCCAGCAGCTTGGGACTAGCGGGGAGGGGTGAGGAGCAGTACTTC
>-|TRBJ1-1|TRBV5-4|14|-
CASRGSTMNTEAFF
TGTGCCAGCAGAGGGAGCACTATGAACACTGAAGCTTTCTTT
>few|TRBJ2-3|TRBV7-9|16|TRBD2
CASRPTSGGHTDTQYF
TGTGCCAGCAGACCCACTAGCGGAGGCCACACAGATACGCAGTATTTT
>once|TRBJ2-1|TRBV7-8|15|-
CASSPRGLAHNEQFF
TGTGCCAGCAGCCCTCGAGGGCTAGCCCACAATGAGCAGTTCTTC
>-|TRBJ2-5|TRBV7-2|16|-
CASSLAVSAGFETQYF
TGTGCCAGCAGCTTAGCCGTATCGGCGGGGTTTGAGACCCAGTACTTC
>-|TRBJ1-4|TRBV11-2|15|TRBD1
CASSLQGQVWEKLFF
TGTGCCAGCAGCCTCCAGGGACAGGTCTGGGAAAAACTGTTTTTT
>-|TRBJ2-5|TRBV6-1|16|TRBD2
CASSEGSSGDKETQYF
TGTGCCAGCAGTGAAGGGTCTAGCGGGGACAAAGAGACCCAGTACTTC
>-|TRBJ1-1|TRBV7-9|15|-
CASSLGQGMNTEAFF
TGTGCCAGCAGCTTAGGTCAGGGGATGAACACTGAAGCTTTCTTT
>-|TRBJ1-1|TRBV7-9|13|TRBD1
CASSLTGDTEAFF
TGTGCCAGCAGCTTAACAGGGGACACTGAAGCTTTCTTT
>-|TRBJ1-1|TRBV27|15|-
CASSLSSGPQGEAFF
TGTGCCAGCAGTTTATCGTCCGGGCCGCAGGGTGAAGCTTTCTTT
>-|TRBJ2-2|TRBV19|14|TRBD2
CASKSQGGTGELFF
TGTGCCAGTAAATCCCAGGGAGGGACCGGGGAGCTGTTTTTT
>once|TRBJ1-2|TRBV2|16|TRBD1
CASDGATGVRRQGYTF
TGTGCCTCAGACGGGGCAACAGGGGTCAGGCGCCAGGGCTACACCTTC
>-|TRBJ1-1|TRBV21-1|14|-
CASSAPTGTIEAFF
TGTGCCAGCAGCGCCCCCACAGGGACAATTGAAGCTTTCTTT
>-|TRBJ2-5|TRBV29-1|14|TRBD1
CSVVLGTGMETQYF
TGCAGCGTTGTCCTTGGGACAGGGATGGAGACCCAGTACTTC
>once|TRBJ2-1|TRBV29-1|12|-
CSVVWQYNEQFF
TGCAGCGTTGTCTGGCAGTACAATGAGCAGTTCTTC
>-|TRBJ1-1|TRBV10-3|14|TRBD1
CATWTGHMNTEAFF
TGTGCCACCTGGACAGGGCACATGAACACTGAAGCTTTCTTT
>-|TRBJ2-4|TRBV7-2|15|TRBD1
CASSSTTGVKNIQYF
TGTGCCAGCAGCTCAACAACAGGGGTCAAAAACATTCAGTACTTC
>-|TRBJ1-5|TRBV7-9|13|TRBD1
CASSLEGAQPQHF
TGTGCCAGCAGCTTAGAGGGGGCTCAGCCCCAGCATTTT
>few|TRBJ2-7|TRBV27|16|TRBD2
CASSPLSGRAVYEQYF
TGTGCCAGCAGTCCCCTTAGCGGGAGGGCGGTCTACGAGCAGTACTTC
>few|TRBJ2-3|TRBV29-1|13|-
CSVGRTDTDTQYF
TGCAGCGTTGGCCGCACAGACACAGATACGCAGTATTTT
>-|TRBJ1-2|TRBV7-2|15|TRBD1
CASSLGRGLNYGYTF
TGTGCCAGCAGCCTCGGCAGGGGGCTTAACTATGGCTACACCTTC
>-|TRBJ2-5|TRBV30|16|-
CAWSVGLRVTQETQYF
TGTGCCTGGAGTGTCGGCCTCAGGGTCACCCAAGAGACCCAGTACTTC
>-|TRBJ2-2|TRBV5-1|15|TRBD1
CASSGVTGDAGELFF
TGCGCCAGCAGTGGGGTGACAGGGGATGCCGGGGAGCTGTTTTTT
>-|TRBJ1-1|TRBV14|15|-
CASSRRGPLNTEAFF
TGTGCCAGCAGCCGAAGAGGGCCGTTGAACACTGAAGCTTTCTTT
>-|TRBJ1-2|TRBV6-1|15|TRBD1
CASSRDSIANYGYTF
TGTGCCAGCAGCCGGGACAGTATCGCGAACTATGGCTACACCTTC
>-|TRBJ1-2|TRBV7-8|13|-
CASSPDSNYGYTF
TGTGCCAGCAGCCCGGACAGTAACTATGGCTACACCTTC
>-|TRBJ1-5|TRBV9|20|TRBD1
CASSVVGSPGTDYSNQPQHF
TGTGCCAGCAGCGTAGTGGGGTCCCCCGGGACAGATTATAGCAATCAGCCCCAGCATTTT
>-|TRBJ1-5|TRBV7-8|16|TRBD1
CASSLAGTGGNQPQHF
TGTGCCAGCAGCTTGGCCGGGACAGGAGGCAATCAGCCCCAGCATTTT
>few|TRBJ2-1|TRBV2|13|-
CASSELENNEQFF
TGTGCCAGCAGTGAATTGGAGAACAATGAGCAGTTCTTC
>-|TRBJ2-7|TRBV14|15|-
CASSQVQGKFYEQYF
TGTGCCAGCAGCCAAGTCCAGGGGAAGTTTTACGAGCAGTACTTC
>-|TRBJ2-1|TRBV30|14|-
CAWQDSRVRNEQFF
TGTGCCTGGCAGGACAGCCGTGTTAGGAATGAGCAGTTCTTC
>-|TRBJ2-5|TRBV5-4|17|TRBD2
CASSLPGLAGAGETQYF
TGTGCCAGCAGCTTGCCGGGACTAGCGGGGGCGGGGGAGACCCAGTACTTC
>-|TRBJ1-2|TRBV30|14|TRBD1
CACRDRGEVYGYTF
TGTGCCTGCCGGGACAGGGGAGAGGTCTATGGCTACACCTTC
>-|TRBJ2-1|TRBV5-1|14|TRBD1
CASSSRGRFYEQFF
TGCGCCAGCAGTTCCAGGGGGCGCTTCTATGAGCAGTTCTTC
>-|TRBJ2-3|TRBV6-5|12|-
CASSSPRGTQYF
TGTGCCAGCAGTTCCCCAAGAGGTACGCAGTATTTT
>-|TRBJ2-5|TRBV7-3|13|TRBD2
CASSPTSEETQYF
TGTGCCAGCAGCCCCACTAGCGAGGAGACCCAGTACTTC
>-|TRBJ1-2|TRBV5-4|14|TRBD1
CASRENRGGYGYTF
TGTGCCAGCAGAGAGAACAGGGGGGGCTATGGCTACACCTTC
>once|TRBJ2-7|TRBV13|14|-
CASSLRTFTYEQYF
TGTGCCAGCAGCTTGAGGACATTCACCTACGAGCAGTACTTC
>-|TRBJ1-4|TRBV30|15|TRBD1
CAWSPKGTGDEKLFF
TGTGCCTGGAGTCCCAAGGGAACAGGGGATGAAAAACTGTTTTTT
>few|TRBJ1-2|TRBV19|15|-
CASSLFQGRDYGYTF
TGTGCCAGTAGTCTGTTCCAGGGAAGGGATTATGGCTACACCTTC
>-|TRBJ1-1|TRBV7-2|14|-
CASSFSAGNTEAFF
TGTGCCAGCAGCTTTAGCGCGGGGAACACTGAAGCTTTCTTT